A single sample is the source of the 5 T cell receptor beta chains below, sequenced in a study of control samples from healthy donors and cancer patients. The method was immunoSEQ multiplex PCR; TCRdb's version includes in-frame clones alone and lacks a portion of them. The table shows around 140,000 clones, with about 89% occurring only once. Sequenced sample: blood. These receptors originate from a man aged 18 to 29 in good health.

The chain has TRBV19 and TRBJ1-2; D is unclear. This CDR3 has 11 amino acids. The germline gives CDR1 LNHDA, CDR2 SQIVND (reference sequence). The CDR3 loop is CPEGRLYGYTF. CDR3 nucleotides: TGTCCCGAGGGCAGGCTCTATGGCTACACCTTC.

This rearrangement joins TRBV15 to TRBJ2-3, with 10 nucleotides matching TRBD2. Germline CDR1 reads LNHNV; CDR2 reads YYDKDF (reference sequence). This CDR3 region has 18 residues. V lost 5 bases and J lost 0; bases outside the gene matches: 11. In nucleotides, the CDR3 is TGTGCCACCAGCCCCTTAGCGGGGGGCTTAACTAGCACAGATACGCAGTATTTT. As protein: CATSPLAGGLTSTDTQYF.

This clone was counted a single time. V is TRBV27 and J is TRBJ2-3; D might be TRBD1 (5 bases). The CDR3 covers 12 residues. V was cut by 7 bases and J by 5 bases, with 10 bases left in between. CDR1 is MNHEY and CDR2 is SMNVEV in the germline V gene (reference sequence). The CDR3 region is CASISQGDTQYF. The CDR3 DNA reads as TGTGCCAGCATCTCCCAGGGAGATACGCAGTATTTT.

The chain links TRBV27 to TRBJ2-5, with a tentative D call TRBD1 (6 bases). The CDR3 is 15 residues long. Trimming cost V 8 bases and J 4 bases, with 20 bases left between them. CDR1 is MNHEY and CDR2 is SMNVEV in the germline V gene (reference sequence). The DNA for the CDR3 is TGTGCCAGCGGGCATGGTCCAGGGGCAGTAGAGACCCAGTACTTC. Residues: CASGHGPGAVETQYF.

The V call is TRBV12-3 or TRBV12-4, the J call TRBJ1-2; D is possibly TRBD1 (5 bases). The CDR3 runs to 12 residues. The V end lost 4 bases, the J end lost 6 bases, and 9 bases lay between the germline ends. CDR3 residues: CASSSGADGYTF. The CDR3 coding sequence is TGTGCCAGCAGTTCCGGGGCGGATGGCTACACCTTC.